The TCR beta chain described here comes from a study of cytomegalovirus exposure and HLA in healthy donors. Both 60 Vbeta primers and 13 Jbeta primers went into the PCR. Some clones are missing from TCRdb's copy, which holds only in-frame ones; the method was immunoSEQ multiplex PCR. The sample carries 150,000 to 250,000 clones, roughly 79% recorded once. The count of this clone is one. Its antigen is undetermined. Study-wide points: Exclusion applied to some V segments, including TRBV6-2 and TRBV6-3, as they were indistinguishable. Rare sequences made up most TCRs, while some public TCRs were found in many donors. Later, an analysis showed that TCR beta chains associated with HLA were more clonally expanded than others that were equally common. In vitro confirmation showed three CMV-associated chains to be CMV antigen specific.

The CDR3 has 14 amino acids. The germline V gene has CDR1 SEHNR and CDR2 FQNEAQ (reference sequence). After removal of 3 bases from V and 5 bases from J, the junction contained 5 bases not matched to a gene. The V and J genes are TRBV7-9 and TRBJ2-5; 8 bases are shared with TRBD2. Sequencing was carried out using PBMCs. This TCR derives from a man younger than 45 in good health and CMV-seronegative. CDR3: CASSFHSGIETQYF. For the CDR3, the DNA is TGTGCCAGCAGCTTCCATAGCGGGATTGAGACCCAGTACTTC.